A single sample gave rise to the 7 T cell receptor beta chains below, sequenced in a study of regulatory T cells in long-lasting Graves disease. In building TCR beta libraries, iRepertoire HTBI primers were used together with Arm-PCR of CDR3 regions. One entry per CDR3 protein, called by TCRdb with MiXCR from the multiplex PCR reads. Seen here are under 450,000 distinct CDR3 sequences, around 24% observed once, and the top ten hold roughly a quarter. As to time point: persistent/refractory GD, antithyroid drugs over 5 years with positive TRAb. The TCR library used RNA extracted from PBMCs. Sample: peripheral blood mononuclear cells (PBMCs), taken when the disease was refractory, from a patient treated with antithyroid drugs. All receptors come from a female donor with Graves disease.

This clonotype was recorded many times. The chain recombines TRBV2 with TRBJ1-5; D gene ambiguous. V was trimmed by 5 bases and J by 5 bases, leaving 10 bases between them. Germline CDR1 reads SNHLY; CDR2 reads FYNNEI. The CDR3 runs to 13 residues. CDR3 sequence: CASSKTTDQPQHF. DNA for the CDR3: TGTGCCAGCAGTAAGACAACCGATCAGCCCCAGCATTTT.

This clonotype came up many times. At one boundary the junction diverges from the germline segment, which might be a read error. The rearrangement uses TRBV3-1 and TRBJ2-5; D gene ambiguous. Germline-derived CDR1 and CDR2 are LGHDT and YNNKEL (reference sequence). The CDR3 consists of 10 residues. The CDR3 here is CASSQDSVAF. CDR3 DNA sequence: TGTGCCAGCAGCCAAGATTCAGTGGCCTTT.

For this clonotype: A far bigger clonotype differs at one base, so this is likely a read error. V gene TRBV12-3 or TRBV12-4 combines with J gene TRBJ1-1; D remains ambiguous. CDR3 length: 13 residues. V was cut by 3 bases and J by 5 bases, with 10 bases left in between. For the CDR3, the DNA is TGTGCCAGCAGTTTGCCCGGGGATACTGAAGCTTTCTTT. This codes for CASSLPGDTEAFF.

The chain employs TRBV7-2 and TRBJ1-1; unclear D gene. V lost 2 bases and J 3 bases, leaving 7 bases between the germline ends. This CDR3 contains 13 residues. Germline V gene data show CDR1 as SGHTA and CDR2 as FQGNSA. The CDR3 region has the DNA TGTGCCAGCAGCTTAATCGATGACACTGAAGCTTTCTTT. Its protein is CASSLIDDTEAFF.

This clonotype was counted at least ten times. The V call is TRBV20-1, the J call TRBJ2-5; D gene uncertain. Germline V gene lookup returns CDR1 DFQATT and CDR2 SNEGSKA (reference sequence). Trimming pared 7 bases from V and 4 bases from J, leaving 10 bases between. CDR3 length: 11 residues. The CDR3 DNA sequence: TGCAGTGTGAACTCGGGAGAGACCCAGTACTTC. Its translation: CSVNSGETQYF.

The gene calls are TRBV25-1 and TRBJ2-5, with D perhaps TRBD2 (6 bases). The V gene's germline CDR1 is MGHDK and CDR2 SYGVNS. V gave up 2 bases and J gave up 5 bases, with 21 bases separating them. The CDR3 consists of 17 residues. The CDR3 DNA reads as TGTGCCAGCAGTGAAGAGGGAGGATTAGCCCTCGGGGAGACCCAGTACTTC. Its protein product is CASSEEGGLALGETQYF.

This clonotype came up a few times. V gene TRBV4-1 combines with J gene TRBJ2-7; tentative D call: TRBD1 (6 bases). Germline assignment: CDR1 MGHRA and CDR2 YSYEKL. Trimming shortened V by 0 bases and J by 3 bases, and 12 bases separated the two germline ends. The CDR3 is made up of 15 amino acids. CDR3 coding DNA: TGCGCCAGCAGCCAAGATTTTGGCAGGGGCTACGAGCAGTACTTC. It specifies CASSQDFGRGYEQYF.